What follows are 30 T cell receptor beta chains derived from one specimen sequenced in a study of CD8 T cells in ankylosing spondylitis (dated by TCRdb to about 2017). Points the paper makes about the study in general: A TCR beta motif made up of roughly eight highly homologous amino acid variants appeared to be characteristic of blood from ankylosing spondylitis patients.

The library was generated by 5' RACE. Sequencing used an Illumina HiSeq 2500. TCRdb trimmed public reads at Q25 via fastp, called clones via MiXCR and kept in-frame beta chains. Entries that share a CDR3 protein sequence are merged under the most common genes and DNA. Recorded for this sample are about 700,000 distinct CDR3 sequences; around 19% of them occurred a single time. The ten largest clones take up about a fifth of the sample. No antigen is known for these receptors. Source material: blood, either unsorted or a sorted T cell fraction (not recorded which). The receptors originated from a male donor with ankylosing spondylitis.

This clonotype was seen a handful of times. The chain has TRBV6-2 or TRBV6-3 and TRBJ2-5, with TRBD2 matching 8 bases. The length of the CDR3 is 18 residues. V gave up 5 bases and J gave up 2 bases; unmatched junction bases: 16. The germline CDR1 and CDR2 sequences are MNHEY and SVGEGT. The CDR3 DNA reads TGTGCCAGCAGTCCAGCGGGACTCTCTAGCGGGCGACAAGAGACCCAGTACTTC. It codes for CASSPAGLSSGRQETQYF.

This chain joins TRBV6-5 and TRBJ2-1, with 13 bases identical to TRBD2. The CDR3 length is 16 residues. The V and J ends lost 2 bases and 5 bases, in that order; junction bases with no gene match: 3. CDR1 and CDR2 from the germline V gene are MNHEY and SVGAGI. CDR3 in DNA: TGTGCCAGCAGTTACAGGACTAGCGGGAGTAACAATGAGCAGTTCTTC. Its protein product is CASSYRTSGSNNEQFF.

This sequence joins TRBV11-2 and TRBJ2-4; 12 nucleotides match TRBD2. V lost 5 bases to trimming and J lost 5 bases; unmatched junction nucleotides: 4. CDR3 size: 15 residues. Germline V gene sequence: CDR1 SGHAT, CDR2 FQNNGV. The CDR3 protein is CASSRTSGMQNIQYF. The CDR3 DNA is TGTGCCAGCAGCAGGACTAGCGGGATGCAAAACATTCAGTACTTC.

This clonotype turned up a few times. V and J are TRBV4-2 and TRBJ1-1, with D possibly TRBD1 on 6 matching bases. V shed 0 bases and J shed 4 bases, with 21 bases lying between them. The CDR3 totals 18 residues. Germline CDR1 reads LGHNA; CDR2 reads YNFKEQ. CDR3 nucleotides: TGTGCCAGCAGCCAAGATAGGGCTAACAGGGATGGTGGCACTGAAGCTTTCTTT. Translating gives CASSQDRANRDGGTEAFF.

In its sample, this clonotype was seen once. The rearrangement links TRBV14 to TRBJ2-1, with D perhaps TRBD2 (5 bases). This CDR3 spans 15 amino acids. The V and J ends lost 2 bases and 3 bases respectively, with 11 bases between them. Germline V lookup: CDR1 SGHDN, CDR2 FVKESK. The CDR3 sequence is CASSQRGPNYNEQFF. The CDR3 nucleotides read TGTGCCAGCAGCCAACGAGGGCCCAACTACAATGAGCAGTTCTTC. The full variable domain, with the rest looked up from reference TRBV14 and TRBJ2-1, is EAGVTQFPSHSVIEKGQTVTLRCDPISGHDNLYWYRRVMGKEIKFLLHFVKESKQDESGMPNNRFLAERTGGTYSTLKVQPAELEDSGVYFCASSQRGPNYNEQFFGPGTRLTVL.

This clonotype was seen more than once but under ten times. The chain combines TRBV20-1 with TRBJ2-7; the match to TRBD2 covers 12 bases. The CDR3 contains 15 residues. Trimming cost V 3 bases and J 3 bases; bases outside gene matches: 6. CDR1 DFQATT and CDR2 SNEGSKA come from the germline V gene (reference sequence). The CDR3: CSASRLAGDGYEQYF. The CDR3 DNA reads as TGCAGTGCTAGTAGACTAGCGGGAGATGGCTACGAGCAGTACTTC.

This clonotype was observed a few times. V usage is TRBV14 and J usage is TRBJ1-1, with 12 bases that match TRBD1. This CDR3 is built from 16 residues. The germline V gene has CDR1 SGHDN and CDR2 FVKESK. V trimming: 0 bases; J trimming: 5 bases; junction bases outside the gene matches: 4. The CDR3 loop is CASSQDKGQGATEAFF. DNA for the CDR3: TGTGCCAGCAGCCAAGATAAGGGACAGGGGGCTACTGAAGCTTTCTTT.

This clonotype was counted between two and nine times. The chain links TRBV5-1 to TRBJ2-1; 8 nucleotides line up with TRBD1. The CDR3 contains 14 residues. Germline-derived CDR1 and CDR2 are SGHRS and YFSETQ. Trimming cost V 0 bases and J 11 bases; bases outside gene matches: 7. CDR3 coding DNA: TGCGCCAGCAGCTTGGAAGGACAGGGCCTCCAGCAGTTCTTC. Translation: CASSLEGQGLQQFF.

The gene calls are TRBV3-1 and TRBJ2-2, with D hard to call. Trimming removed 1 base from V and 6 bases from J, with 12 bases in between. The V gene's germline CDR1 is LGHDT and CDR2 YNNKEL (reference sequence). This CDR3 comprises 15 residues. CDR3 in amino acids: CASSQVPSGAGELFF. As DNA, the CDR3 is TGTGCCAGCAGCCAAGTTCCTTCAGGCGCCGGGGAGCTGTTTTTT.

In its sample, this clonotype was seen many times. The DNA of the CDR3 is TGCAGCGTCGCGACGGCTAGTAATCAGCCCCAGCATTTT. It is translated as CSVATASNQPQHF. The V and J genes are TRBV29-1 and TRBJ1-5; unclear D gene. The V end was cut by 6 bases, the J end by 4 bases, with 13 bases between. CDR3 length: 13 residues. CDR1 and CDR2 (germline): SQVTM, ANQGSEA. The full variable domain, completed using reference TRBV29-1 and TRBJ1-5, is SAVISQKPSRDICQRGTSLTIQCQVDSQVTMMFWYRQQPGQSLTLIATANQGSEATYESGFVIDKFPISRPNLTFSTLTVSNMSPEDSSIYLCSVATASNQPQHFGDGTRLSIL.

The chain recombines TRBV7-2 with TRBJ2-2; a possible D gene is TRBD2 (5 bases). Per germline, CDR1 SGHTA and CDR2 FQGNSA. The V end was cut by 2 bases, the J end by 7 bases, with 17 bases between. The CDR3 extends over 16 amino acids. CDR3 nucleotides: TGTGCCAGCAGCTTAAGCCCTGGAGCGGCCCTCGGGGAGCTGTTTTTT. Protein product: CASSLSPGAALGELFF. Supplemented by reference TRBV7-2 and TRBJ2-2, the full variable domain reads GAGVSQSPSNKVTEKGKDVELRCDPISGHTALYWYRQSLGQGLEFLIYFQGNSAPDKSGLPSDRFSAERTGGSVSTLTIQRTQQEDSAVYLCASSLSPGAALGELFFGEGSRLTVL.

This rearrangement joins TRBV20-1 to TRBJ2-5, with TRBD1 identical over 9 bases. V shed 7 bases and J 4 bases; nucleotides not matched to a gene: 7. Germline loops: CDR1 DFQATT, CDR2 SNEGSKA (reference sequence). The CDR3 length is 13 residues. CDR3 protein: CSGQTGGRETQYF. The CDR3 DNA follows: TGCAGTGGGCAGACAGGGGGGCGAGAGACCCAGTACTTC.

The rearrangement links TRBV12-3 or TRBV12-4 to TRBJ1-5; tentative D call: TRBD1 (5 bases). CDR3 length: 15 residues. Trimming cost V 0 bases and J 5 bases, with 11 bases left between them. CDR3 in amino acids: CASSLAASGHQPQHF. CDR3 nucleotides: TGTGCCAGCAGTTTAGCGGCCTCAGGGCATCAGCCCCAGCATTTT.

This clonotype was counted a few times. J is TRBJ2-5 and V is TRBV12-3 or TRBV12-4; a weak D match, TRBD2 (6 bases). V was clipped by 8 bases and J by 5 bases, with 18 bases between them. This CDR3 region has 14 residues. CDR3 region: CASQDGAGRETQYF. CDR3 DNA sequence: TGTGCCAGCCAGGACGGGGCAGGGAGGGAGACCCAGTACTTC.

The CDR3 sequence is CSVQVASGSTDTQYF. As DNA, the CDR3 is TGCAGCGTTCAAGTGGCTAGCGGGAGCACAGATACGCAGTATTTT. The chain combines TRBV29-1 with TRBJ2-3; 8 bases map to TRBD2. Losses at the gene ends were 5 bases for V and 0 bases for J; bases not matched to a gene: 7. CDR3 length: 15 amino acids. Per the germline V gene, CDR1 is SQVTM and CDR2 is ANQGSEA.

This sequence joins TRBV20-1 and TRBJ1-1; D might be TRBD1 (5 bases). The V and J ends lost 6 bases and 1 base respectively, with 15 bases between them. The germline gives CDR1 DFQATT, CDR2 SNEGSKA (reference sequence). This CDR3 is built from 14 residues. The CDR3 spells CSATDAGGNTEAFF. CDR3 DNA sequence: TGCAGTGCCACAGACGCGGGGGGGAACACTGAAGCTTTCTTT.

For the CDR3, the DNA is TGTGCCAGCAGCCAAGATGGGCACAGAGTGGTAGAGACCCAGTACTTC. Translation: CASSQDGHRVVETQYF. V gene TRBV4-2 combines with J gene TRBJ2-5, with unresolved D. The CDR3 totals 16 residues. Trimming stripped 0 bases from V and 4 bases from J, with 15 bases between. Germline CDR1 LGHNA, CDR2 YNFKEQ.

This clonotype was seen a handful of times. The rearrangement uses TRBV7-2 and TRBJ2-7, with 7 bases aligning to TRBD2. The length of the CDR3 is 15 residues. V trimming: 5 bases; J trimming: 3 bases; junction bases outside the gene matches: 10. From germline, CDR1 is SGHTA and CDR2 FQGNSA. The DNA for the CDR3 is TGTGCCAGCAGCCAGTCAGGGAAGCGGGACTACGAGCAGTACTTC. It codes for CASSQSGKRDYEQYF.

The rearrangement joins TRBV4-1 to TRBJ1-2; D gene ambiguous. With 0 bases removed from V and 0 bases from J, the gap between germline ends came to 8 bases. Germline V gene sequence: CDR1 MGHRA, CDR2 YSYEKL. This CDR3 is 15 amino acids long. The CDR3 region has the DNA TGCGCCAGCAGCCAAGAAAGCGTGCCTAACTATGGCTACACCTTC. Translation gives CASSQESVPNYGYTF.

This clonotype was recorded a few times. The V gene is TRBV12-3 or TRBV12-4, the J gene TRBJ1-2; no reliable D call. CDR3 length equals 13 residues. The V and J ends lost 6 bases and 8 bases respectively, with 16 bases between them. Here the CDR3 DNA reads TGTGCCAGCAGCTTATCCCTGGACTTGGGCTACACCTTC. Encoded protein: CASSLSLDLGYTF.

There are a few counts of this clonotype. The gene calls are TRBV20-1 and TRBJ1-6, with a possible D match to TRBD1 (6 bases). Germline assignment: CDR1 DFQATT and CDR2 SNEGSKA (reference sequence). The CDR3 runs to 13 residues. V lost 5 bases and J lost 9, with 14 bases in between. The CDR3 DNA is TGCAGTGCTGAAGCCAGGGGTGGTTCACCCCTCCACTTT. It codes for CSAEARGGSPLHF.

This clonotype was counted at least ten times. The rearrangement joins TRBV4-2 to TRBJ2-7; no firm D call. The CDR3 extends over 15 amino acids. Germline assignment: CDR1 LGHNA and CDR2 YNFKEQ. The V end lost 3 bases, the J end lost 1 base, and 13 bases lay between the germline ends. In DNA, the CDR3 is TGTGCCAGCAGCCAGGCATCCGATAGTTCCTACGAGCAGTACTTC. This translates into CASSQASDSSYEQYF.

This clonotype was seen a handful of times. This sequence joins TRBV6-1 and TRBJ1-3; D remains ambiguous. V lost 7 bases and J 0 bases, leaving 7 bases between the germline ends. The CDR3 sequence is 13 residues long. From germline, CDR1 is MNHNS and CDR2 SASEGT. CDR3: CASKVGSGNTIYF. Written as DNA, the CDR3 is TGTGCCAGCAAGGTCGGCTCTGGAAACACCATATATTTT.

The chain uses TRBV20-1 and TRBJ2-1, with TRBD2 matching over 8 bases. The germline V gene has CDR1 DFQATT and CDR2 SNEGSKA (reference sequence). The CDR3 has 15 residues. The V segment lost 0 bases and the J segment 9 bases; nucleotides outside the gene matches: 10. CDR3 sequence (DNA): TGCAGTGCTAGAGATATGGGTAGCGGGACGGGTGAGCAGTTCTTC. As protein: CSARDMGSGTGEQFF.

This clonotype occurred many times. The chain's CDR3 is CSAAGTEYQPQHF. The CDR3 DNA sequence: TGCAGTGCAGCCGGGACAGAATATCAGCCCCAGCATTTT. The V gene is TRBV20-1, the J gene TRBJ1-5; TRBD1 matches 7 bases. The trim removed 6 bases at V and 5 bases at J, leaving 7 bases unmatched. CDR3 size: 13 residues. The V gene's germline CDR1 is DFQATT and CDR2 SNEGSKA (reference sequence).

This clonotype came up many times. This chain connects TRBV7-9 to TRBJ2-5; weak D call: TRBD2 (5 bases). Germline V gene data show CDR1 as SEHNR and CDR2 as FQNEAQ (reference sequence). Trimming shortened V by 1 base and J by 3 bases, and 12 bases separated the two germline ends. The CDR3 runs to 15 residues. The DNA for the CDR3 is TGTGCCAGCAGCTTAGTCGGCCTAGCAGAAGAGACCCAGTACTTC. Amino acid sequence: CASSLVGLAEETQYF.

This clonotype was seen only once. The chain combines TRBV2 with TRBJ2-2; 7 nucleotides agree with TRBD1. The junction had 8 bases not matched to a gene; V was cut back by 9 bases and J by 1 base. Per germline, CDR1 SNHLY and CDR2 FYNNEI. The CDR3 runs 15 residues. The CDR3 here is CASRQGSWNTGELFF. DNA of the CDR3: TGTGCCAGTCGACAGGGTAGTTGGAACACCGGGGAGCTGTTTTTT.

This clonotype has more than one count but fewer than ten. The chain couples TRBV24-1 to TRBJ2-3; tentatively, D is TRBD2 (5 bases). In germline, CDR1 is KGHDR, CDR2 SFDVKD. Trimming removed 0 bases at V and 4 bases at J, with 13 bases between. The CDR3 runs to 16 residues. CDR3 DNA: TGTGCCACCAGTGATTTGGAGGGTGCACACCCAGATACGCAGTATTTT. Protein: CATSDLEGAHPDTQYF.

A few counts support this clonotype. This chain connects TRBV4-3 to TRBJ2-2, with 15 positions matching TRBD2. CDR3 length equals 17 residues. The V gene end was trimmed by 1 base and the J gene end by 6 bases; junction bases not matched to a gene: 3. CDR1 and CDR2 (germline): LGHNA, YSLEER. The CDR3 loop reads CASSQAWTSGRAGELFF. CDR3 in DNA: TGCGCCAGCAGCCAAGCCTGGACTAGCGGGAGGGCCGGGGAGCTGTTTTTT.

This clonotype was counted at least ten times. The chain employs TRBV12-3 or TRBV12-4 and TRBJ1-3, with 9 bases identical to TRBD1. The CDR3 is 17 amino acids. The V and J ends lost 4 bases and 4 bases, in that order; junction bases with no gene match: 11. CDR3 sequence (DNA): TGTGCCAGCAGTTGGGCTTCCACAGGGGGCAAAGGAAACACCATATATTTT. Protein: CASSWASTGGKGNTIYF.